This T cell receptor (beta chain) derives from a study of blood T cells in healthy people across ages. Study results and limitations: Donors of long life had a larger count of naive CD4+ cells and greater diversity than aged donors.

It was with a sample-barcoded 5' primer and a J-beta primer mix that a second PCR of about 6 to 12 cycles was run. TCRdb re-analysed the 5' RACE reads in MiXCR, keeping a single row per CDR3 protein. The table shows about 1 million distinct CDR3 sequences, with around 43% occurring only once. With respect to this clonotype: Antigen specificity is unknown.

This CDR3 contains 12 residues. CDR1 and CDR2 from the germline V gene are SGHTA and FQGNSA. V lost 5 bases to trimming and J lost 7 bases, with 9 bases between them. The rearrangement joins TRBV7-2 to TRBJ2-1; D call uncertain. The TCR comes from a woman between 55 and 75 years old in good health. Specimen: blood. The CDR3 region is CASSKSRNEQFF. CDR3 coding DNA: TGTGCCAGCAGCAAATCTCGGAATGAGCAGTTCTTC.